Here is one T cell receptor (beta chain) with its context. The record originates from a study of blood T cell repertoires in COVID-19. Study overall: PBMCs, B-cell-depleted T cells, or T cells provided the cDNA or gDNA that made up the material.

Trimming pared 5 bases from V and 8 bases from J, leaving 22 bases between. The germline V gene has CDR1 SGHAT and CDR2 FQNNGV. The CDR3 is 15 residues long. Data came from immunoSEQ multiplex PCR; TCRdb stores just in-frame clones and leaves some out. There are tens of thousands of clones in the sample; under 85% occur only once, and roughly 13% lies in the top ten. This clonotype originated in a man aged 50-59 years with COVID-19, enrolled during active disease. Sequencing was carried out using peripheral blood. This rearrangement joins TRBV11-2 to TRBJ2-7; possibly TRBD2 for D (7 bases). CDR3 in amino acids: CASSPKGGTSEKQYF. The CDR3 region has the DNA TGTGCCAGCAGCCCTAAAGGGGGAACTAGCGAAAAGCAGTACTTC. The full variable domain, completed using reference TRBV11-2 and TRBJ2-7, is EAGVAQSPRYKIIEKRQSVAFWCNPISGHATLYWYQQILGQGPKLLIQFQNNGVVDDSQLPKDRFSAERLKGVDSTLKIQPAKLEDSAVYLCASSPKGGTSEKQYFGPGTRLTVT.